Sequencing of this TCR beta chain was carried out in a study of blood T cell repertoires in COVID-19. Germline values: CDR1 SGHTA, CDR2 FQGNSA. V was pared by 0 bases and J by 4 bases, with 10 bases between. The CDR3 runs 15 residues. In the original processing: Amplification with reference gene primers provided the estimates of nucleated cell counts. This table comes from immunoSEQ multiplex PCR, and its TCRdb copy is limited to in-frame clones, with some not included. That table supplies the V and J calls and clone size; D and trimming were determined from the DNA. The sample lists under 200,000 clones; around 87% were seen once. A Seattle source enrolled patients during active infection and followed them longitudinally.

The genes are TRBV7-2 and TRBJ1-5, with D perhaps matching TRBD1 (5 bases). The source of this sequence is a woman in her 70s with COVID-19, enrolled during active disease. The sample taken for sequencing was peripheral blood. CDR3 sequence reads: CASSLALGGNQPQHF. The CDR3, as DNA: TGTGCCAGCAGCTTAGCACTGGGGGGTAATCAGCCCCAGCATTTT.